Listed below are T cell receptor beta chains from one sample, sequenced in a study of quantifying T cell responses using KT2 cells. Each CDR3 protein is one row after TCRdb ran MiXCR on the UMI-ligation and nested PCR reads. The table lists approximately 60,000 distinct CDR3 sequences, 9% to 15% of them singletons. The sequenced sample consisted of PBMCs spiked with cells of the T cell clone KT2. Receptors originate from a human donor. The CDR3 runs from the conserved cysteine through the conserved F or W. The order of the fields is CDR3 DNA, CDR3 protein, D gene, V gene, clone size, J gene. D genes are given only for firm matches. For some rows the clone size is stated as once, few or many, or as a class when expanded; others skip it.

TGTGCCAGCAGCCAAGATCTAGGCCCATATCAGCCCCAGCATTTT,CASSQDLGPYQPQHF,-,TRBV3-1,-,TRBJ1-5
TGTGCCAGCAGTTTATCGGACAGGGGAAGCTACACCTTC,CASSLSDRGSYTF,TRBD1,TRBV28,few,TRBJ1-2
TGTGCCAGCAGTTACATAGGGTCTGGTTCACCCCTCCACTTT,CASSYIGSGSPLHF,-,TRBV6-5,few,TRBJ1-6
TGTGCCAGCAGTTTGGACCCCCGCCAAGAGACCCAGTACTTC,CASSLDPRQETQYF,-,TRBV12-3/TRBV12-4,few,TRBJ2-5
TGCGCCAGCAGTATACGGTATTTGGATGAGCAGTTCTTC,CASSIRYLDEQFF,-,TRBV5-1,-,TRBJ2-1
TGTGCCAGCTCAGCGCAAGAGACCCAGTACTTC,CASSAQETQYF,-,TRBV18,many,TRBJ2-5
TGTGCCAGCTCGTTCTCACGGAACACTGAAGCTTTCTTT,CASSFSRNTEAFF,-,TRBV18,few,TRBJ1-1
TGTGCCAGCAGCGTTGGAGCCGGGACAGGGCTGGGCTACACCTTC,CASSVGAGTGLGYTF,TRBD1,TRBV9,-,TRBJ1-2
TGTGCCATCAGACCGACTAGCGGTGCAGATACGCAGTATTTT,CAIRPTSGADTQYF,TRBD2,TRBV10-3,many,TRBJ2-3
TGTGCCAGCAGTCCTGGACAGGGAGGTGAAGCTTTCTTT,CASSPGQGGEAFF,TRBD1,TRBV6-6,-,TRBJ1-1